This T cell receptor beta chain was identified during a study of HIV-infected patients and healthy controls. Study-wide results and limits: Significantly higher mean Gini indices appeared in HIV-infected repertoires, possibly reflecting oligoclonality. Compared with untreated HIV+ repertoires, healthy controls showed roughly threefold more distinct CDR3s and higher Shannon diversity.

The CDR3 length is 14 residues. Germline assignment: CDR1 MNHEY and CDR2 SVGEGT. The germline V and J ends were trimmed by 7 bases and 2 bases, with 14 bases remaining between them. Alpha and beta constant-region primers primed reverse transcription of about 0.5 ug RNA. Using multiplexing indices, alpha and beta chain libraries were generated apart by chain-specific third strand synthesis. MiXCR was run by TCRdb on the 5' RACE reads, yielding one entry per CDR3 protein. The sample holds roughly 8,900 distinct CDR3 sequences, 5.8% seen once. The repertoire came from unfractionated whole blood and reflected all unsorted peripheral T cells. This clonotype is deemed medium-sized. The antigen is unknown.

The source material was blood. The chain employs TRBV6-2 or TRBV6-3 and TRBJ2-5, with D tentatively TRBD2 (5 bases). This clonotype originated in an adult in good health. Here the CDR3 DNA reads TGTGCCAGCATCTCCCAGCGGATACAAGAGACCCAGTACTTC. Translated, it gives CASISQRIQETQYF.